The 22 T cell receptor beta chains below were found in one sample sequenced in a study of cytomegalovirus exposure and HLA in healthy donors. Only in-frame clones appear in the TCRdb table, and some are missing; sequencing was by immunoSEQ multiplex PCR. This table has some 190,000 clones, 86% appearing once. Sequenced sample: PBMCs. These receptor sequences come from a woman aged 18-35 years in good health and CMV-seronegative.

The rearrangement links TRBV5-1 to TRBJ2-1; 9 bases match TRBD2. Germline-derived CDR1 and CDR2 are SGHRS and YFSETQ. The CDR3 contains 15 residues. Unmatched junction bases numbered 8, after V lost 4 bases and J lost 6 bases. The CDR3 loop is CASSLGLAGLNEQFF. The DNA of the CDR3 is TGCGCCAGCAGCCTGGGGCTAGCGGGACTCAATGAGCAGTTCTTC.

V gene TRBV7-9 combines with J gene TRBJ2-7; TRBD2 is a possible D gene (6 bases). V was shortened by 2 bases and J by 0 bases, with 8 bases between the two germline ends. The CDR3 contains 14 residues. Germline V gives CDR1 SEHNR, CDR2 FQNEAQ (reference sequence). CDR3 residues: CASSLSGSSYEQYF. CDR3 nucleotide sequence: TGTGCCAGCAGCTTATCCGGGAGCTCCTACGAGCAGTACTTC.

This chain joins TRBV4-1 and TRBJ1-1; TRBD1 might be the D (5 bases). The germline CDR1 and CDR2 sequences are MGHRA and YSYEKL. The CDR3 spans 16 residues. The V and J ends lost 4 bases and 3 bases respectively, with 18 bases between them. CDR3 region: CASSRYGSRGDTEAFF. The DNA for the CDR3 is TGCGCCAGCAGCCGATACGGTAGTCGGGGGGACACTGAAGCTTTCTTT.

The chain joins TRBV6-5 to TRBJ1-4; possible D gene TRBD1, 5 bases. The CDR3 sequence is 15 residues long. From germline, CDR1 is MNHEY and CDR2 SVGAGI. V was clipped by 7 bases and J by 3 bases, with 15 bases between them. In DNA form, the CDR3 reads TGTGCCAGCACCCCCGGGGGAGGGTCTAATGAAAAACTGTTTTTT. Amino acids: CASTPGGGSNEKLFF.

The chain uses TRBV6-1 and TRBJ2-1; D ambiguous. Per germline, CDR1 MNHNS and CDR2 SASEGT. The CDR3 length is 13 residues. The ends were cut back, 4 bases at V and 5 bases at J, with 9 bases in the middle. For the CDR3, the DNA is TGTGCCAGCAGTGGCCTCACTAACAATGAGCAGTTCTTC. Its protein product is CASSGLTNNEQFF.

This clone was counted between two and nine times. J is TRBJ1-1 and V is TRBV30, with 9 nucleotides matching TRBD1. With 5 bases clipped from V and 2 bases from J, the junction kept 9 bases outside the gene matches. The germline gives CDR1 GTSNPN, CDR2 SVGIG (reference sequence). CDR3 length: 15 residues. The CDR3 loop reads CAWDHPGQGNTEAFF. The CDR3 DNA reads as TGTGCCTGGGATCACCCGGGACAGGGTAACACTGAAGCTTTCTTT. The entire variable domain, with the rest obtained from reference TRBV30 and TRBJ1-1, is as follows: SQTIHQWPATLVQPVGSPLSLECTVEGTSNPNLYWYRQAAGRGLQLLFYSVGIGQISSEVPQNLSASRPQDRQFILSSKKLLLSDSGFYLCAWDHPGQGNTEAFFGQGTRLTVV.

The V gene is TRBV5-1, the J gene TRBJ1-6; weak D call: TRBD1 (5 bases). The ends were cut back, 1 base at V and 8 bases at J, with 7 bases in the middle. CDR3 length equals 13 residues. The germline CDR1 and CDR2 sequences are SGHRS and YFSETQ. The chain's CDR3 is CASSLRRDSPLHF. CDR3 nucleotide sequence: TGCGCCAGCAGCTTGCGCAGGGATTCACCCCTCCACTTT.

The genes are TRBV6-4 and TRBJ1-2; tentative D call: TRBD1 (5 bases). V was trimmed by 9 bases and J by 11 bases, leaving 16 bases between them. CDR3 length: 11 residues. The germline V gene has CDR1 MRHNA and CDR2 SNTAGT. This CDR3 is CASSHGASYTF. In DNA, the CDR3 is TGTGCCAGTAGCCATGGGGCCTCTTACACCTTC.

The chain carries TRBV2 and TRBJ2-2, with D unclear. This CDR3 region has 12 residues. The V and J ends lost 4 bases and 3 bases respectively, with 3 bases between them. From germline, CDR1 is SNHLY and CDR2 FYNNEI. CDR3 amino acids: CASSVDTGELFF. As DNA, the CDR3 is TGTGCCAGCAGTGTAGACACCGGGGAGCTGTTTTTT. Looking up the rest from reference TRBV2 and TRBJ2-2 gives the full variable domain: EPEVTQTPSHQVTQMGQEVILRCVPISNHLYFYWYRQILGQKVEFLVSFYNNEISEKSEIFDDQFSVERPDGSNFTLKIRSTKLEDSAMYFCASSVDTGELFFGEGSRLTVL.

This sequence joins TRBV5-1 and TRBJ2-2; D is possibly TRBD2 (6 bases). The length of the CDR3 is 15 residues. Between the trimmed V and J ends, which lost 4 bases and 4 bases, there was a span of 14 bases. Germline values: CDR1 SGHRS, CDR2 YFSETQ. CDR3 region: CASSMGLAGTGELFF. For the CDR3, the DNA is TGCGCCAGCAGCATGGGACTGGCGGGCACCGGGGAGCTGTTTTTT.

The rearrangement links TRBV11-2 to TRBJ2-6; 7 nucleotides agree with TRBD1. Germline CDR1 reads SGHAT; CDR2 reads FQNNGV. The junction had 7 bases not matched to a gene; V was cut back by 4 bases and J by 4 bases. This CDR3 has 16 amino acids. The CDR3 sequence: CASSYYRGPGANVLTF. The CDR3 DNA is TGTGCCAGCAGCTATTACAGGGGTCCAGGGGCCAACGTCCTGACTTTC.

Written as DNA, the CDR3 is TGTGCCAGCAACAGAGACGTTTTGAACACTGAAGCTTTCTTT. Translated, it gives CASNRDVLNTEAFF. V is TRBV2 and J is TRBJ1-1; D remains ambiguous. The CDR3 extends over 14 amino acids. Trimming took off 7 bases at V and 0 bases at J, with 12 bases between the two ends. Looked up from germline, CDR1 is SNHLY and CDR2 is FYNNEI. The entire variable domain, with the rest obtained from reference TRBV2 and TRBJ1-1, is as follows: EPEVTQTPSHQVTQMGQEVILRCVPISNHLYFYWYRQILGQKVEFLVSFYNNEISEKSEIFDDQFSVERPDGSNFTLKIRSTKLEDSAMYFCASNRDVLNTEAFFGQGTRLTVV.

V is TRBV10-3 and J is TRBJ1-1, with 10 bases that match TRBD1. V was clipped by 5 bases and J by 6 bases; unmatched bases: 3. The CDR3 length is 13 residues. Germline V gives CDR1 ENHRY, CDR2 SYGVKD. The CDR3 region has the DNA TGTGCCATCAGTTGGGACAGGGGCTCTGAAGCTTTCTTT. Protein product: CAISWDRGSEAFF.

The V call is TRBV28, the J call TRBJ2-1; the D gene is possibly TRBD1 (6 bases). The V gene lost 6 bases and the J gene lost 9 bases, with 24 bases spanning the gap. In germline, CDR1 is MDHEN, CDR2 SYDVKM. There are 16 residues in the CDR3. CDR3 sequence: CASSLGLLTGRGEQFF. In DNA form, the CDR3 reads TGTGCCAGCAGCTTAGGCCTATTGACAGGACGGGGTGAGCAGTTCTTC. The variable domain in full, with the rest retrieved from reference TRBV28 and TRBJ2-1, is DVKVTQSSRYLVKRTGEKVFLECVQDMDHENMFWYRQDPGLGLRLIYFSYDVKMKEKGDIPEGYSVSREKKERFSLILESASTNQTSMYLCASSLGLLTGRGEQFFGPGTRLTVL.

The V call is TRBV7-3, the J call TRBJ1-2, with 8 nucleotides matching TRBD1. The V gene's germline CDR1 is SGHTA and CDR2 FQGTGA. V shed 5 bases and J 6 bases; nucleotides not matched to a gene: 8. The CDR3 consists of 14 residues. CDR3 nucleotides: TGTGCCAGCAGCCCCGGACAGGGAAGGGATGGCTACACCTTC. It specifies CASSPGQGRDGYTF.

The gene calls are TRBV6-6 and TRBJ2-3; TRBD1 might be the D (5 bases). The germline V gene encodes CDR1 MNHNY and CDR2 SVGAGI (reference sequence). V shed 8 bases and J shed 3 bases, with 15 bases lying between them. The CDR3 runs to 14 residues. In nucleotides, the CDR3 is TGTGCCAGCGGACACTCGAGAGCTACAGATACGCAGTATTTT. This sequence encodes CASGHSRATDTQYF.

The chain is built from TRBV12-1 and TRBJ2-1; TRBD2 is the table's D call, not checked against the DNA. TRBV12-1 counts as a pseudogene. CDR3 length: 19 residues. CDR3 in amino acids: CASSPSLTSGKSSYNEQFF. The CDR3 bases are TGTGCCAGCAGCCCGAGCTTGACTAGCGGAAAAAGCTCCTACAATGAGCAGTTCTTC.

V usage is TRBV5-1 and J usage is TRBJ2-3, with D maybe TRBD1 (5 bases). Trimming took 2 bases from V and 3 from J, leaving 7 bases between them. The CDR3 is 13 residues long. Germline V gene sequence: CDR1 SGHRS, CDR2 YFSETQ. DNA of the CDR3: TGCGCCAGCAGCTTAGCAGGGACAGATACGCAGTATTTT. Translation: CASSLAGTDTQYF.

This clone was counted once. The V call is TRBV6-5, the J call TRBJ2-7; 8 nucleotides align to TRBD2. The CDR3 runs to 15 residues. V lost 6 bases and J lost 4; bases outside the gene matches: 11. Germline V gene data show CDR1 as MNHEY and CDR2 as SVGAGI. CDR3 sequence: CASRPSAGGPYEQYF. The DNA for the CDR3 is TGTGCCAGCAGACCCTCCGCGGGAGGCCCATACGAGCAGTACTTC.

V usage is TRBV19 and J usage is TRBJ2-6, with a tentative D call TRBD1 (6 bases). The V end was cut by 4 bases, the J end by 3 bases, with 7 bases between. CDR1 and CDR2 from the germline V gene are LNHDA and SQIVND (reference sequence). The CDR3 is 14 amino acids. CDR3 region: CASSTGVGANVLTF. The CDR3 nucleotides are TGTGCCAGTAGTACAGGGGTTGGGGCCAACGTCCTGACTTTC.

V and J are TRBV6-1 and TRBJ2-3; TRBD1 aligns across 7 bases. Trimming at V came to 5 bases and at J to 0 bases, leaving 5 bases not matched to a gene. CDR3 length: 15 amino acids. The V gene's germline CDR1 is MNHNS and CDR2 SASEGT. The CDR3 DNA reads as TGTGCCAGCAGTTTCGACAGGGTAAGCACAGATACGCAGTATTTT. Protein product: CASSFDRVSTDTQYF.

The chain carries TRBV25-1 and TRBJ2-7, with D perhaps matching TRBD1 (5 bases). V lost 4 bases and J 2 bases, leaving 15 bases between the germline ends. This CDR3 is 15 amino acids long. Germline V gives CDR1 MGHDK, CDR2 SYGVNS. CDR3 sequence (DNA): TGTGCCAGCAGTGCCCCCGACAGACCGCCCTACGAGCAGTACTTC. Encoded protein: CASSAPDRPPYEQYF.